These 7 T cell receptor beta chains were sequenced from one sample in a study of ipilimumab plus nivolumab after autologous stem cell transplantation. Profiled with immunoSEQ multiplex PCR; TCRdb holds only in-frame clones, not every one. The data contain thousands of clones, around 80% of them singletons. Sequencing was performed on PBMCs, taken in a trial of ipilimumab plus nivolumab as post-transplant consolidation. The receptors stem from a male donor with multiple myeloma.

Here the CDR3 reads CASSTTYEQYF. The CDR3 DNA follows: TGCGCCAGCAGTACTACCTACGAGCAGTACTTC. This chain uses TRBV5-1 with TRBJ2-7; no clear D gene. In germline, CDR1 is SGHRS, CDR2 YFSETQ. The CDR3 has 11 amino acids. V was cut by 5 bases and J by 2 bases, with 5 bases left in between. Combining the CDR3 with reference TRBV5-1 and TRBJ2-7 gives the whole variable domain KAGVTQTPRYLIKTRGQQVTLSCSPISGHRSVSWYQQTPGQGLQFLFEYFSETQRNKGNFPGRFSGRQFSNSRSEMNVSTLELGDSALYLCASSTTYEQYFGPGTRLTVT.

The J gene is TRBJ1-6, the V gene TRBV7-2; 8 bases map to TRBD1. V lost 1 base and J lost 8; bases outside the gene matches: 1. CDR3 size: 14 residues. The germline gives CDR1 SGHTA, CDR2 FQGNSA. The CDR3 loop reads CASSLVQGDSPLHF. The CDR3 DNA sequence: TGTGCCAGCAGCTTAGTACAGGGGGATTCACCCCTCCACTTT.

The chain combines TRBV7-3 with TRBJ2-1; tentatively, D is TRBD2 (5 bases). V lost 5 bases and J 6 bases, leaving 8 bases between the germline ends. CDR3 length equals 12 residues. Germline CDR1 reads SGHTA; CDR2 reads FQGTGA. The CDR3: CASSLSGNEQFF. The CDR3 nucleotides are TGTGCCAGCAGCCTAAGCGGCAATGAGCAGTTCTTC.

The chain links TRBV11-1 to TRBJ2-3; D tentatively reads TRBD1 or TRBD2 (5 bases each). Per the germline V gene, CDR1 is SGHAT and CDR2 is FQDESV (reference sequence). The V and J ends lost 6 bases and 1 base respectively, with 17 bases between them. The CDR3 is made up of 16 amino acids. CDR3 region: CASRGDDLAGTDTQYF. The CDR3 nucleotides read TGTGCCAGCAGGGGGGATGACTTAGCCGGCACAGATACGCAGTATTTT. Looking up the rest from reference TRBV11-1 and TRBJ2-3 gives the full variable domain: EAEVAQSPRYKITEKSQAVAFWCDPISGHATLYWYRQILGQGPELLVQFQDESVVDDSQLPKDRFSAERLKGVDSTLKIQPAELGDSAMYLCASRGDDLAGTDTQYFGPGTRLTVL.

The CDR3 DNA is TGTGCCTGGAACGATCTAGCGGGGGAAGAGACCCAGTACTTC. Translating it yields CAWNDLAGEETQYF. The chain has TRBV30 and TRBJ2-5; 10 bases line up with TRBD2. The CDR3 has 14 residues. Germline lookup yields CDR1 GTSNPN and CDR2 SVGIG (reference sequence). Trimming at V came to 4 bases and at J to 3 bases, leaving 5 bases not matched to a gene. The entire variable domain, with the rest obtained from reference TRBV30 and TRBJ2-5, is as follows: SQTIHQWPATLVQPVGSPLSLECTVEGTSNPNLYWYRQAAGRGLQLLFYSVGIGQISSEVPQNLSASRPQDRQFILSSKKLLLSDSGFYLCAWNDLAGEETQYFGPGTRLLVL.

This CDR3 reads CASSLAGTREQFF. CDR3 nucleotide sequence: TGTGCCAGCAGCTTAGCGGGGACGCGAGAGCAGTTCTTC. V gene TRBV7-2 combines with J gene TRBJ2-1; D might be TRBD1 or TRBD2, each matching 5 bases. Germline V gene lookup returns CDR1 SGHTA and CDR2 FQGNSA. V shed 0 bases and J shed 10 bases, with 10 bases lying between them. CDR3 length: 13 amino acids. The full variable domain, rest sourced from reference TRBV7-2 and TRBJ2-1, is GAGVSQSPSNKVTEKGKDVELRCDPISGHTALYWYRQSLGQGLEFLIYFQGNSAPDKSGLPSDRFSAERTGGSVSTLTIQRTQQEDSAVYLCASSLAGTREQFFGPGTRLTVL.

This chain joins TRBV5-1 and TRBJ1-1, with 8 bases aligning to TRBD1. Trimming took 4 bases from V and 12 from J; bases not matched to a gene: 8. CDR1 SGHRS and CDR2 YFSETQ come from the germline V gene. This CDR3 is 12 amino acids long. DNA of the CDR3: TGCGCCAGCAGCCCTCGGACAGGGCAGACTTTCTTT. This translates into CASSPRTGQTFF. Filled out from reference TRBV5-1 and TRBJ1-1, the complete variable domain reads KAGVTQTPRYLIKTRGQQVTLSCSPISGHRSVSWYQQTPGQGLQFLFEYFSETQRNKGNFPGRFSGRQFSNSRSEMNVSTLELGDSALYLCASSPRTGQTFFGQGTRLTVV.